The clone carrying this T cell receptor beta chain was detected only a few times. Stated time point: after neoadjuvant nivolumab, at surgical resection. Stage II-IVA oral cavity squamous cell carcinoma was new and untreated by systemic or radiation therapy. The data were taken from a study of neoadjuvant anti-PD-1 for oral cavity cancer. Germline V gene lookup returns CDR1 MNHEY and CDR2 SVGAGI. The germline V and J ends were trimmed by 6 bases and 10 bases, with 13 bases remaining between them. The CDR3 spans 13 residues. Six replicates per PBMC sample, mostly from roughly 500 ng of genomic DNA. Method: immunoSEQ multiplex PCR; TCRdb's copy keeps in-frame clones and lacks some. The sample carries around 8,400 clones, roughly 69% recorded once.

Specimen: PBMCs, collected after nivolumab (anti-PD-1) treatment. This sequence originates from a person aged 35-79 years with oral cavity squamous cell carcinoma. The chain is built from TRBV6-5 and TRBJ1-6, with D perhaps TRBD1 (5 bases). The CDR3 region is CASSYRKGSPLHF. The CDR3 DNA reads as TGTGCCAGCAGCTACAGGAAGGGCTCACCCCTCCACTTT.